Below, 17 T cell receptor beta chains from the same sample are listed, as sequenced in a study of T cell clones after liver transplantation. Sequencing used immunoSEQ multiplex PCR; TCRdb keeps in-frame clones, though not all of them. The sample lists around 100,000 clones; about 80% were seen once. Sample: CD4+ T cells from blood, taken around 48 months after liver transplant. The receptors were gathered from a human patient who received a liver transplant. Part of the T cells may come from the graft donor.

J is TRBJ1-5 and V is TRBV7-2, with 9 bases matching TRBD1. The CDR3 spans 16 residues. J was trimmed by 9 bases and V by 4 bases; bases with no gene match: 13. Germline values: CDR1 SGHTA, CDR2 FQGNSA. The CDR3, as DNA: TGTGCCAGCAGCTCTACAGGGGGCGCCCGCGTGGGGCCCCAGCATTTT. Protein product: CASSSTGGARVGPQHF.

The CDR3 sequence is CASSWAGQAHNSPLHF. The CDR3 DNA reads TGTGCCAGCAGCTGGGCCGGACAGGCCCATAATTCACCCCTCCACTTT. The chain joins TRBV5-4 to TRBJ1-6; 7 nucleotides align to TRBD1. Germline CDR1 reads SGHNT; CDR2 reads YYREEE (reference sequence). The CDR3 has 16 amino acids. The V segment lost 3 bases and the J segment 5 bases; nucleotides outside the gene matches: 8.

The V gene is TRBV5-1, the J gene TRBJ2-5, with TRBD2 matching over 8 bases. The trim removed 3 bases at V and 2 bases at J, leaving 6 bases unmatched. Germline-derived CDR1 and CDR2 are SGHRS and YFSETQ. The CDR3 is 15 amino acids. CDR3 DNA: TGCGCCAGCAGCTACCCCCGCGGGGGGCAAGAGACCCAGTACTTC. Amino acid sequence: CASSYPRGGQETQYF.

The chain employs TRBV5-6 and TRBJ1-2; D remains unclear. The CDR3 spans 15 residues. V lost 1 base and J 3 bases, leaving 13 bases between the germline ends. CDR1 and CDR2 (germline): SGHDT, YYEEEE. The DNA for the CDR3 is TGTGCCAGCAGCTTGAGGCCGACGGCGTACTATGGCTACACCTTC. Its protein product is CASSLRPTAYYGYTF.

The V call is TRBV7-8, the J call TRBJ2-7, with D possibly matching TRBD1 (6 bases). CDR1 SGHVS and CDR2 FQNEAQ come from the germline V gene. The CDR3 length is 13 residues. Trimming left V 1 base short and J 2 bases short, with 6 bases between. The CDR3 protein is CASSLGGPYEQYF. In DNA form, the CDR3 reads TGTGCCAGCAGCTTAGGGGGGCCCTACGAGCAGTACTTC.

J is TRBJ2-7 and V is TRBV5-1; D remains ambiguous. Trimming shortened V by 0 bases and J by 6 bases, and 10 bases separated the two germline ends. CDR3 length equals 13 residues. Per germline, CDR1 SGHRS and CDR2 YFSETQ. The CDR3 DNA reads as TGCGCCAGCAGCTTGGGGGTTAAGTCCGAGCAGTACTTC. Translating it yields CASSLGVKSEQYF. The full variable domain, in which reference TRBV5-1 and TRBJ2-7 provide the parts outside the CDR3, is KAGVTQTPRYLIKTRGQQVTLSCSPISGHRSVSWYQQTPGQGLQFLFEYFSETQRNKGNFPGRFSGRQFSNSRSEMNVSTLELGDSALYLCASSLGVKSEQYFGPGTRLTVT.

This chain joins TRBV7-8 and TRBJ2-3; the D is unclear. This CDR3 spans 14 amino acids. The germline V gene encodes CDR1 SGHVS and CDR2 FQNEAQ. V lost 5 bases, J lost 2 bases, and 11 bases lay in between. CDR3 protein: CASSPRTLTDTQYF. The CDR3 DNA is TGTGCCAGCAGCCCCCGGACCCTCACAGATACGCAGTATTTT.

This clone has a single count. V usage is TRBV11-2 and J usage is TRBJ2-6; D remains ambiguous. The ends were cut back, 1 base at V and 2 bases at J, with 3 bases in the middle. The CDR3 runs to 14 residues. In germline, CDR1 is SGHAT, CDR2 FQNNGV. The CDR3 loop is CASSLGAGANVLTF. CDR3 sequence (DNA): TGTGCCAGCAGCTTAGGGGCTGGGGCCAACGTCCTGACTTTC. Looking up the rest from reference TRBV11-2 and TRBJ2-6 gives the full variable domain: EAGVAQSPRYKIIEKRQSVAFWCNPISGHATLYWYQQILGQGPKLLIQFQNNGVVDDSQLPKDRFSAERLKGVDSTLKIQPAKLEDSAVYLCASSLGAGANVLTFGAGSRLTVL.

V and J are TRBV28 and TRBJ1-1; D gene uncertain. V lost 5 bases and J lost 1, with 8 bases in between. Germline V gives CDR1 MDHEN, CDR2 SYDVKM. The CDR3 is 13 amino acids. CDR3 bases: TGTGCCAGCAGTAAAACCCAGAACACTGAAGCTTTCTTT. Amino acids: CASSKTQNTEAFF.

V is TRBV2 and J is TRBJ1-1, with D unresolved. This CDR3 has 14 amino acids. Trimming took off 5 bases at V and 4 bases at J, with 14 bases between the two ends. The germline V gene has CDR1 SNHLY and CDR2 FYNNEI. In DNA, the CDR3 is TGTGCCAGCAGTAGAACCGTGATGAGCACTGAAGCTTTCTTT. Its protein product is CASSRTVMSTEAFF.

This chain uses TRBV19 with TRBJ2-3; possibly TRBD1 for D (5 bases). Per germline, CDR1 LNHDA and CDR2 SQIVND (reference sequence). There are 16 residues in the CDR3. Trimming removed 1 base from V and 1 base from J, with 12 bases in between. In nucleotides, the CDR3 is TGTGCCAGTAGTATAGTTGCGGCACAGGGCACAGATACGCAGTATTTT. Its translation: CASSIVAAQGTDTQYF.

V gene TRBV11-2 combines with J gene TRBJ2-7; no clear D gene. The CDR3 has 15 residues. Germline values: CDR1 SGHAT, CDR2 FQNNGV. V was clipped by 4 bases and J by 5 bases, with 18 bases between them. DNA of the CDR3: TGTGCCAGCAGCTCAGGTTGGTCTGTCGGCGACGAGCAGTACTTC. Protein product: CASSSGWSVGDEQYF.

This chain links TRBV23-1 with TRBJ1-1; unclear D gene. TRBV23-1 is sorted into the ORF group, with uncertain function. The CDR3 length is 15 residues. The V and J ends lost 4 bases and 1 base respectively, with 13 bases between them. CDR3 protein: CASSPRPGGNTEAFF. The CDR3 region has the DNA TGCGCCAGCAGTCCCCGACCCGGCGGGAACACTGAAGCTTTCTTT.

For the CDR3, the DNA is TGTGCCAGCGGACTCAGGGCCTTTTCAACTAATGAAAAACTGTTTTTT. Encoded protein: CASGLRAFSTNEKLFF. The gene calls are TRBV2 and TRBJ1-4, with D perhaps matching TRBD1 (5 bases). From germline, CDR1 is SNHLY and CDR2 FYNNEI. The V and J ends lost 8 bases and 0 bases respectively, with 16 bases between them. The CDR3 sequence is 16 residues long. Full variable domain (remainder filled in from reference TRBV2 and TRBJ1-4): EPEVTQTPSHQVTQMGQEVILRCVPISNHLYFYWYRQILGQKVEFLVSFYNNEISEKSEIFDDQFSVERPDGSNFTLKIRSTKLEDSAMYFCASGLRAFSTNEKLFFGSGTQLSVL.

CDR3 amino acids: CASSPQGRSNTEAFF. The CDR3 DNA sequence: TGTGCCAGCAGCCCCCAGGGACGGTCGAACACTGAAGCTTTCTTT. The J gene is TRBJ1-1, the V gene TRBV6-6, with D perhaps TRBD1 (5 bases). From germline, CDR1 is MNHNY and CDR2 SVGAGI (reference sequence). This CDR3 contains 15 residues. V lost 6 bases and J lost 1, with 15 bases in between.

The chain carries TRBV5-1 and TRBJ2-3; 9 positions match TRBD2. Germline CDR1 reads SGHRS; CDR2 reads YFSETQ. Unmatched junction bases numbered 9, after V lost 4 bases and J lost 3 bases. The CDR3 extends over 16 amino acids. CDR3 nucleotide sequence: TGCGCCAGCAGCGACGCGGGAGGGCCTGAGACAGATACGCAGTATTTT. Its translation: CASSDAGGPETDTQYF.

A note on this clone: Its ends do not fully match the called genes, so a read error is possible. V gene TRBV19 combines with J gene TRBJ2-7; D gene ambiguous. Germline V lookup: CDR1 LNHDA, CDR2 SQIVND (reference sequence). The length of the CDR3 is 11 residues. CDR3 residues: CASSTPYKQYF. CDR3 sequence (DNA): TGTGCCAGTAGTACCCCCTACAAGCAGTACTTC.